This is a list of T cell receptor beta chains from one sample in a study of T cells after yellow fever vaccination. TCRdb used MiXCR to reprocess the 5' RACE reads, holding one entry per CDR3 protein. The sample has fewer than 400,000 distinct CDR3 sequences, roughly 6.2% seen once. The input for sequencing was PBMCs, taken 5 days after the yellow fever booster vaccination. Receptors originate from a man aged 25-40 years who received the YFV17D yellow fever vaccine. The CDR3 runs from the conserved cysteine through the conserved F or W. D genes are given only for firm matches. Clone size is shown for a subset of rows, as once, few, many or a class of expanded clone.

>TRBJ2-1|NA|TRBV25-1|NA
CASSEYWTAYNEQFF
TGTGCCAGCAGTGAATATTGGACAGCGTACAATGAGCAGTTCTTC
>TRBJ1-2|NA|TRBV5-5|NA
CASSLATGGYGYTF
TGTGCCAGCAGCTTGGCAACGGGGGGCTATGGCTACACCTTC
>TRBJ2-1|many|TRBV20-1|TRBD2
CSARLLASGRDNEQFF
TGCAGTGCTCGCCTCTTGGCTAGCGGGAGGGACAATGAGCAGTTCTTC
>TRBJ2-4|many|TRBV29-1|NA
CSVVRGVGIQYF
TGCAGCGTTGTGCGGGGAGTCGGCATTCAGTACTTC
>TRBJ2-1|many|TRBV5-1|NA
CASSLEATGEQFF
TGCGCCAGCAGCTTGGAAGCGACTGGCGAGCAGTTCTTC
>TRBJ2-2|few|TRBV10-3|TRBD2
CAISESLAGGGELFF
TGTGCCATCAGTGAGTCGCTAGCGGGAGGCGGGGAGCTGTTTTTT
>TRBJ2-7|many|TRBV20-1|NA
CSARDLAGLSYEQYF
TGCAGTGCTAGAGATCTGGCGGGGCTCTCCTACGAGCAGTACTTC
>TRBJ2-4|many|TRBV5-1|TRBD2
CASSLGLAGVELAKNIQYF
TGCGCCAGCAGCTTGGGGCTAGCGGGAGTCGAGCTAGCCAAAAACATTCAGTACTTC
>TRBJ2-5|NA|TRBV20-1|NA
CSAQAGGETQYF
TGCAGTGCCCAAGCCGGGGGAGAGACCCAGTACTTC
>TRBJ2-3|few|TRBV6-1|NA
CASSPPGPSGVADTQYF
TGTGCCAGCAGTCCCCCGGGACCCTCGGGGGTGGCAGATACGCAGTATTTT
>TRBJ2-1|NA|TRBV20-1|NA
CSARDKTGYNEQFF
TGCAGTGCTAGAGATAAAACGGGTTACAATGAGCAGTTCTTC
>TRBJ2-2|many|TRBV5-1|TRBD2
CASSFLAGSTGELFF
TGCGCCAGCAGCTTTCTAGCGGGAAGCACCGGGGAGCTGTTTTTT
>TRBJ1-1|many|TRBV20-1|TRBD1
CSADPGGDTEAFF
TGCAGTGCGGACCCAGGGGGGGACACTGAAGCTTTCTTT
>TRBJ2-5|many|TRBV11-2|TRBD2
CASSSHLSGILTQETQYF
TGTGCCAGCAGCTCACATCTTAGCGGGATCCTTACCCAAGAGACCCAGTACTTC
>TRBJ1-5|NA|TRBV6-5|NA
CASGDQPQHF
TGTGCCAGCGGGGATCAGCCCCAGCATTTT
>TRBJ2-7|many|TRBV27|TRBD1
CASSLRGQVTYEQYF
TGTGCCAGCAGTTTGAGAGGACAGGTTACCTACGAGCAGTACTTC
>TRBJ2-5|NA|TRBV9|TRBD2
CASSAGASGAFETQYF
TGTGCCAGCAGCGCGGGGGCTAGCGGGGCATTCGAGACCCAGTACTTC
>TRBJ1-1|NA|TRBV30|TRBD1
CAWAETGITEAFF
TGTGCCTGGGCGGAGACAGGGATCACTGAAGCTTTCTTT
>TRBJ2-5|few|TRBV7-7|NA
CASSPLGRGETQYF
TGTGCTAGCAGCCCTCTTGGCAGGGGTGAGACCCAGTACTTC
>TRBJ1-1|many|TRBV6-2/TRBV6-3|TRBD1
CASRKGASTEAFF
TGTGCCAGCCGTAAGGGGGCGAGCACTGAAGCTTTCTTT
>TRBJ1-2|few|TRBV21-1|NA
CASSKGGVPLVYGYTF
TGTGCCAGCAGCAAAGGTGGCGTCCCGCTAGTTTATGGCTACACCTTC
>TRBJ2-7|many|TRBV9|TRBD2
CASSDSTSGMSYEQYF
TGTGCCAGCAGCGACTCCACTAGCGGGATGTCCTACGAGCAGTACTTC
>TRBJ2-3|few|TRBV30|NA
CAWSFTSSGVTDTQYF
TGTGCCTGGAGTTTTACCTCCTCCGGCGTGACAGATACGCAGTATTTT
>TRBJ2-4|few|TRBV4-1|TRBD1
CASSLYPGQANIQYF
TGCGCCAGCAGCCTTTACCCGGGACAGGCAAACATTCAGTACTTC
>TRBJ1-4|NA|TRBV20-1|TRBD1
CSANNRDRDEKLFF
TGCAGTGCCAATAATCGGGACAGGGATGAAAAACTGTTTTTT
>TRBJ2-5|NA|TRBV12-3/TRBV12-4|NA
CASSPSWGRSWGVVETQYF
TGTGCCAGCAGTCCCTCTTGGGGACGAAGCTGGGGGGTGGTCGAGACCCAGTACTTC
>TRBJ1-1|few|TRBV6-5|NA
CASSLSTVSNTEAFF
TGTGCCAGCAGTTTGTCAACAGTTTCGAACACTGAAGCTTTCTTT
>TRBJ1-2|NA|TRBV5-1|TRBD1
CASSHDPGQGLSGYTF
TGCGCCAGCAGCCACGATCCGGGACAGGGCCTCTCTGGCTACACCTTC
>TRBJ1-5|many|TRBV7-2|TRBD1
CASSLASGGNQPQHF
TGTGCCAGCAGCTTAGCGTCAGGGGGGAATCAGCCCCAGCATTTT
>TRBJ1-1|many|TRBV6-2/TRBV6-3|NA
CASSYFDTEAFF
TGTGCCAGCAGCTACTTCGACACTGAAGCTTTCTTT
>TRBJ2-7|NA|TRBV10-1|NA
CASSRSGGEARTYELYF
TGCGCCAGCAGCCGGTCCGGGGGTGAGGCTAGGACCTACGAGCTGTACTTC
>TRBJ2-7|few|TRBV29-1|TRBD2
CSVGLAGEQYF
TGCAGCGTCGGACTAGCGGGCGAGCAGTACTTC
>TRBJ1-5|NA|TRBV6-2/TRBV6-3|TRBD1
CASSLDRVRYQPQHF
TGTGCCAGCAGCCTGGACAGGGTGAGATATCAGCCCCAGCATTTT
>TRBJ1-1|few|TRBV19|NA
CASSIRQVNTEAFF
TGTGCCAGTAGTATCAGACAGGTGAACACTGAAGCTTTCTTT
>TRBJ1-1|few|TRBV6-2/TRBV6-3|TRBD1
CASTQGAFPEAFF
TGTGCCAGCACCCAGGGGGCCTTCCCTGAAGCTTTCTTT
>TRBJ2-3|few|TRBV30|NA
CAWDRASRSGTDTQYF
TGTGCCTGGGACCGGGCCAGCAGATCGGGCACAGATACGCAGTATTTT
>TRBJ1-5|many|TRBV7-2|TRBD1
CASSLGQGHNQPQHF
TGTGCCAGCAGCTTAGGACAGGGTCACAATCAGCCCCAGCATTTT
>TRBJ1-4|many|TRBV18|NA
CASSRDIEKLFF
TGTGCCAGCTCACGGGACATTGAAAAACTGTTTTTT
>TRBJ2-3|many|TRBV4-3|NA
CASSQDLADTQYF
TGCGCCAGCAGCCAAGATTTGGCGGATACGCAGTATTTT
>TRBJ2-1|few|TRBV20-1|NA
CSAPTATTYNEQFF
TGCAGTGCTCCGACTGCAACAACCTACAATGAGCAGTTCTTC
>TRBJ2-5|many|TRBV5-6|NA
CASSLRGRETQYF
TGTGCCAGCAGCTTAAGGGGCAGGGAGACCCAGTACTTC
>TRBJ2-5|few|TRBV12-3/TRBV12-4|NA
CASSWSRVAQYF
TGTGCCAGCAGTTGGTCTCGGGTGGCCCAGTACTTC
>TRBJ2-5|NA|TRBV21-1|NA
CATGGPAGDKETQYF
TGTGCCACCGGGGGGCCAGCGGGCGATAAAGAGACCCAGTACTTC
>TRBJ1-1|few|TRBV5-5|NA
CASSWGDLGTEAFF
TGTGCCAGCAGCTGGGGGGACCTCGGGACTGAAGCTTTCTTT
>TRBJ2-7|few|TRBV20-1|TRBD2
CSAIWLAGPYEQYF
TGCAGTGCTATCTGGCTAGCGGGACCCTACGAGCAGTACTTC
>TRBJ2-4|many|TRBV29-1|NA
CSVEPLAKNIQYF
TGCAGCGTTGAACCACTAGCCAAAAACATTCAGTACTTC
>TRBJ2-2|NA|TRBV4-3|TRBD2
CASSQDGTAGGPINGELFF
TGCGCCAGCAGCCAAGATGGAACCGCGGGAGGGCCGATTAACGGGGAGCTGTTTTTT
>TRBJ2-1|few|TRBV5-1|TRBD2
CASSMALRLAGDNEQFF
TGCGCCAGCAGCATGGCCCTCCGACTAGCGGGAGACAATGAGCAGTTCTTC
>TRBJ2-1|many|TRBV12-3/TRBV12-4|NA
CASNPSGEQFF
TGTGCCAGCAACCCGTCCGGTGAGCAGTTCTTC
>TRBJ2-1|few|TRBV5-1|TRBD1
CASSLDRGYNEQFF
TGCGCCAGCAGCCTGGACAGGGGCTACAATGAGCAGTTCTTC
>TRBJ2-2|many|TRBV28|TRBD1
CASSLSDRAYGELFF
TGTGCCAGCAGTTTATCCGACAGGGCTTACGGGGAGCTGTTTTTT
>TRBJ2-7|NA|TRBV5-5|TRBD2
CASSLVWGGEQYF
TGTGCCAGCAGCTTGGTTTGGGGGGGTGAGCAGTACTTC
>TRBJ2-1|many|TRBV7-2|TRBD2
CASSPGPPGLASYNEQFF
TGTGCCAGCAGTCCGGGGCCCCCGGGACTAGCCTCCTACAATGAGCAGTTCTTC